Below, 6 T cell receptor beta chains from the same sample are listed, as sequenced in a study of neurological immune-mediated disorders. Documented time point: technical triplicate 1. TCRdb fed the 5' RACE reads into MiXCR, producing one record per CDR3 protein. The sample has about 36,000 distinct CDR3 sequences; roughly 11% are singletons. The sequencing sample was made of PBMCs. These receptor sequences come from a man aged 55 to 70 with HTLV-1-associated myelopathy (HAM/TSP).

This rearrangement joins TRBV5-6 to TRBJ1-5, with D possibly matching TRBD1 (5 bases). CDR1 SGHDT and CDR2 YYEEEE come from the germline V gene. The CDR3 is made up of 16 amino acids. The ends were cut back, 4 bases at V and 0 bases at J, with 14 bases in the middle. The CDR3 region has the DNA TGTGCCAGCAGCGGGGGAGGGCCGAATAGCAATCAGCCCCAGCATTTT. Protein product: CASSGGGPNSNQPQHF. Filled out from reference TRBV5-6 and TRBJ1-5, the complete variable domain reads DAGVTQSPTHLIKTRGQQVTLRCSPKSGHDTVSWYQQALGQGPQFIFQYYEEEERQRGNFPDRFSGHQFPNYSSELNVNALLLGDSALYLCASSGGGPNSNQPQHFGDGTRLSIL.

This sequence joins TRBV7-2 and TRBJ2-7; D remains unclear. The CDR3 spans 11 residues. Per the germline V gene, CDR1 is SGHTA and CDR2 is FQGNSA. V lost 4 bases and J lost 4, with 5 bases in between. CDR3 DNA sequence: TGTGCCAGCAGCTCCTTGTACGAGCAGTACTTC. Residues: CASSSLYEQYF.

V and J are TRBV20-1 and TRBJ2-7, with TRBD1 identical over 7 bases. V dropped 5 bases and J dropped 2; count of bases not matched to a gene: 3. CDR1 DFQATT and CDR2 SNEGSKA come from the germline V gene (reference sequence). The CDR3 totals 12 residues. The CDR3 is CSAGDRTYEQYF. CDR3 DNA sequence: TGCAGTGCTGGGGACAGAACCTACGAGCAGTACTTC.

This clonotype was seen ten or more times. The rearrangement joins TRBV5-1 to TRBJ1-2, with D perhaps TRBD1 (5 bases). The V end was cut by 0 bases, the J end by 6 bases, with 15 bases between. The CDR3 sequence is 15 residues long. CDR1 is SGHRS and CDR2 is YFSETQ in the germline V gene. CDR3 DNA: TGCGCCAGCAGCTTGGAGGCCGGGGCGCGGGATGGCTACACCTTC. Amino acid sequence: CASSLEAGARDGYTF.

In its sample, this clonotype was seen many times. The chain links TRBV4-1 to TRBJ1-1; 8 bases agree with TRBD1. CDR1 and CDR2 from the germline V gene are MGHRA and YSYEKL. This CDR3 has 18 amino acids. Trimming removed 2 bases from V and 1 base from J; junction bases left unmatched: 12. CDR3: CASSQRTITQGGNTEAFF. The CDR3 DNA reads TGCGCCAGCAGCCAACGAACAATAACACAGGGGGGGAACACTGAAGCTTTCTTT.

The J gene is TRBJ2-5, the V gene TRBV20-1, with D maybe TRBD2 (6 bases). CDR3 length equals 16 residues. Germline CDR1 DFQATT, CDR2 SNEGSKA (reference sequence). V was clipped by 4 bases and J by 4 bases, with 22 bases between them. CDR3 nucleotide sequence: TGCAGTGCTAAAGGGTCCCTGGGGGGAGGTGGAGAGACCCAGTACTTC. Encoded protein: CSAKGSLGGGGETQYF.